A selection of T cell receptor beta chains follows, all from one sample in a study of tumor-infiltrating lymphocytes in localized non-small cell lung cancer. Generated by immunoSEQ multiplex PCR, the TCRdb table keeps only in-frame clones and is missing some. The sample yields over 9,500 clones, over 80% seen once. Sequencing was performed on uninvolved lung tissue not adjacent to the tumor. All receptors derive from a human donor with non-small cell lung cancer. Each CDR3 is given with its conserved first and last residue. The order of the fields is J gene, clone size, D gene, V gene, CDR3 DNA, CDR3 protein. A D gene is named only where the DNA matches it firmly. Size values are once, few and many counts, or a class for expanded clones, and some rows have none.

>TRBJ1-1|-|-|TRBV14
TGTGCCAGCAAACAGGGACTGAACACTGAAGCTTTCTTT
CASKQGLNTEAFF
>TRBJ1-4|-|-|TRBV27
TGTGCCAGCAGTCCCAGGAGGACAGCTACTAATGAAAAACTGTTTTTT
CASSPRRTATNEKLFF
>TRBJ1-5|-|TRBD1|TRBV14
TGTGCCAGCAGCCGGACAGGGGATCATCAGCCCCAGCATTTT
CASSRTGDHQPQHF
>TRBJ2-1|-|-|TRBV30
TGTGCCTGGAGTGTCCCCCATGAAACATACAATGAGCAGTTCTTC
CAWSVPHETYNEQFF
>TRBJ1-6|-|TRBD1|TRBV6-6
TGTGCCAGCACTCCAGGGGGACCCAATTCACCCCTCCACTTT
CASTPGGPNSPLHF
>TRBJ1-3|-|-|TRBV7-2
TGTGCCAGCAGAGAAGACCCGAGCGGAAACACCATATATTTT
CASREDPSGNTIYF
>TRBJ1-1|-|-|TRBV6-5
TGTGCCAGCAATAGACCGAACACTGAAGCTTTCTTT
CASNRPNTEAFF
>TRBJ1-6|few|-|TRBV6-4
TGTGCCAGCAGTGCGGGGGGAACTAATTCACCCCTCCACTTT
CASSAGGTNSPLHF
>TRBJ2-2|once|-|TRBV6-5
TGTGCCAGCGTTGGACTCGCGAACACCGGGGAGCTGTTTTTT
CASVGLANTGELFF
>TRBJ1-1|-|TRBD1|TRBV7-2
TGTGCCAGCAGCTCAACCAGGGGGAGGACTGAAGCTTTCTTT
CASSSTRGRTEAFF
>TRBJ1-2|-|TRBD1|TRBV11-2
TGTGCCAGCAGCTTAGATATATCCCACAGGGGCCGGGGCTACACCTTC
CASSLDISHRGRGYTF
>TRBJ2-4|-|TRBD1|TRBV5-6
TGTGCCAGCAGCTCAGGGGGCGGGTCCAAAAACATTCAGTACTTC
CASSSGGGSKNIQYF
>TRBJ2-2|few|TRBD2|TRBV7-2
TGTGCCAGCAGCTTAGCTAGCGGGGGCACCGGGGAGCTGTTTTTT
CASSLASGGTGELFF
>TRBJ1-3|few|-|TRBV19
TGTGCCAGTAGTATTGGGGTCTCTGGAAACACCATATATTTT
CASSIGVSGNTIYF
>TRBJ1-2|-|TRBD1|TRBV6-5
TGTGCCAGCAGTTACTCGGGGACAGAGACCTATGGCTACACCTTC
CASSYSGTETYGYTF
>TRBJ2-3|-|-|TRBV29-1
TGCAGCACGTTAGGTCTCTCTTCTCGTGGCACAGATACGCAGTATTTT
CSTLGLSSRGTDTQYF
>TRBJ1-1|-|TRBD1|TRBV7-8
TGTGCCAGCAGCTCTGGGACAGCGAACACTGAAGCTTTCTTT
CASSSGTANTEAFF
>TRBJ1-2|-|-|TRBV19
TGTGCCAGTAGTACCCTCGGCCAGGGCTTTTATGGCTACACCTTC
CASSTLGQGFYGYTF
>TRBJ2-2|-|TRBD1|TRBV2
TGTGCCAGCAGTTTACAGGGGTTAGACACCGGGGAGCTGTTTTTT
CASSLQGLDTGELFF
>TRBJ2-1|-|TRBD2|TRBV6-6
TGTGCCAGCAGTCCGACTAGCGGGGGAGTCAATGAGCAGTTCTTC
CASSPTSGGVNEQFF
>TRBJ2-1|-|-|TRBV10-2
TGCGCCAGCTTTGGGAGGGGGAGTATTTACAATGAGCAGTTCTTC
CASFGRGSIYNEQFF
>TRBJ2-4|few|-|TRBV19
TGTGCCAGTAGTCCGGTACGGGGAAATGACATTCAGTACTTC
CASSPVRGNDIQYF
>TRBJ2-6|-|-|TRBV5-1
TGCGCCAGCAGCTCAGGGGCTGGGGCCAACGTCCTGACTTTC
CASSSGAGANVLTF
>TRBJ1-1|-|TRBD1|TRBV6-6
TGTGCCAGCAGTGACAGGGGTTGGACTGAAGCTTTCTTT
CASSDRGWTEAFF
>TRBJ2-1|-|-|TRBV4-1
TGCGCCAGCAGCCAAGTTCCGTCGGCGCAGTTCTTC
CASSQVPSAQFF
>TRBJ1-1|-|-|TRBV21-1
TGTGCCAGCAGTCTCCTTCGACGGACTGAAGCTTTCTTT
CASSLLRRTEAFF
>TRBJ2-1|-|TRBD2|TRBV19
TGTGCCAGTAGTTTCCGGACTAGCGGGGGGGCTACTGAGCAGTTCTTC
CASSFRTSGGATEQFF
>TRBJ1-5|-|TRBD1|TRBV15
TGTGCCACCAGCAGAGATCGGGTGGACAGGGGGCCTCAGCCCCAGCATTTT
CATSRDRVDRGPQPQHF
>TRBJ1-3|few|TRBD1|TRBV2
TGTGCCAGCAGTGAAAATGAGGGGGCGCGTGGAAACACCATATATTTT
CASSENEGARGNTIYF
>TRBJ2-3|-|TRBD2|TRBV9
TGTGCCAGCAGCGCGATAGGTACTAGCGGAACTAGCACAGATACGCAGTATTTT
CASSAIGTSGTSTDTQYF
>TRBJ1-1|-|TRBD1|TRBV5-4
TGTGCCAGCAGCTCCACAGGGGGCTGGGGGAACACTGAAGCTTTCTTT
CASSSTGGWGNTEAFF
>TRBJ1-2|few|-|TRBV2
TGTGCCAGCAGTGATAACCCAGGGTACGGCTACACCTTC
CASSDNPGYGYTF
>TRBJ2-2|-|-|TRBV7-2
TGTGCCAGCAGGCAACAGGGCGGCGTCACCGGGGAGCTGTTTTTT
CASRQQGGVTGELFF
>TRBJ1-4|-|-|TRBV9
TGTGCCAGCAGCCCCTCGGGATCTAATGAAAAACTGTTTTTT
CASSPSGSNEKLFF
>TRBJ1-1|-|TRBD1|TRBV4-1
TGCGCCAGCAGCCAAGCGAGAGGGGGCACCTTGAACACTGAAGCTTTCTTT
CASSQARGGTLNTEAFF
>TRBJ1-2|-|TRBD1|TRBV2
TGTGCCAGCGAGTCGCAGGGGACAGGTGGCGGAGGCTACACCTTC
CASESQGTGGGGYTF
>TRBJ2-1|-|-|TRBV2
TGTGCCAGCAGTGGGGGCGAAACCTACGAGCAGTTCTTC
CASSGGETYEQFF
>TRBJ2-2|-|-|TRBV4-3
TGCGCCAGCAGCCAAGGACCCTACACCGGGGAGCTGTTTTTT
CASSQGPYTGELFF
>TRBJ1-5|-|TRBD1|TRBV19
TGTGCCAGTAAAGCCGGACAGGGGAATCAGCCCCAGCATTTT
CASKAGQGNQPQHF
>TRBJ1-4|-|-|TRBV27
TGTGCCAGCAGCCGAGTGCAGGGGCCCGATGAAAAACTGTTTTTT
CASSRVQGPDEKLFF
>TRBJ2-7|-|-|TRBV4-1
TGCGCCAGCAGCCTGACAGTTTCCTACGAGCAGTACTTC
CASSLTVSYEQYF
>TRBJ2-1|-|-|TRBV30
TGTGCCTGGAGTCGGGCGGTGTCAGGGGAGCAGTTCTTC
CAWSRAVSGEQFF
>TRBJ2-2|-|-|TRBV5-5
TGTGCCAGCATGCTAGACACCGGGGAGCTGTTTTTT
CASMLDTGELFF
>TRBJ1-1|few|-|TRBV2
TGTGCCAGCAGTCAACAGGAAATTGCCACTGAAGCTTTCTTT
CASSQQEIATEAFF
>TRBJ2-1|-|TRBD2|TRBV11-3
TGTGCCAGCAGCCCAAAGGCGGGACTAGCGGGTAATGAGCAGTTCTTC
CASSPKAGLAGNEQFF
>TRBJ1-3|-|TRBD1|TRBV14
TGTGCCAGCAGCCAGGACAGGGTCGGAAACACCATATATTTT
CASSQDRVGNTIYF
>TRBJ2-6|-|-|TRBV27
TGTGCCAGCAGTTTAGACATATCTGGGGCCAACGTCCTGACTTTC
CASSLDISGANVLTF
>TRBJ2-1|-|TRBD1|TRBV4-2
TGTGCCAGCAGCCATGAACAGGGGGCTGGGGCCCTGCAGTTCTTC
CASSHEQGAGALQFF
>TRBJ2-2|-|-|TRBV5-4
TGTGCCAGCAGCCGCTTTAGAGGGGACACCGGGGAGCTGTTTTTT
CASSRFRGDTGELFF
>TRBJ2-5|-|-|TRBV5-6
TGTGCCAGCAGCTTTCAGGGAGAAGAGACCCAGTACTTC
CASSFQGEETQYF